Listed here are 8 T cell receptor beta chains from one sample, sequenced in a study of T cells after yellow fever vaccination. TCRdb reprocessed the 5' RACE reads via MiXCR and lists one record per CDR3 protein. The sample has 20,000 to 30,000 distinct CDR3 sequences, about 5.5% seen once. Sequenced here: PBMCs, either bulk or a sorted T-cell subset (CD4+, CD8+, memory, or dextramer-sorted; not recorded which), sampled 15 days after the yellow fever booster vaccination. The origin of the receptors is a man aged 25 to 40 who received the YFV17D yellow fever vaccine.

There are many counts of this clonotype. The V gene is TRBV6-6, the J gene TRBJ1-1; weak D call: TRBD1 (5 bases). Germline-derived CDR1 and CDR2 are MNHNY and SVGAGI (reference sequence). Trimming removed 6 bases from V and 3 bases from J, with 11 bases in between. This CDR3 contains 13 residues. This CDR3 is CASSLQVYTEAFF. The CDR3 DNA reads as TGTGCCAGCAGCCTACAGGTGTACACTGAAGCTTTCTTT.

This rearrangement joins TRBV9 to TRBJ2-7; perhaps TRBD2 as D (6 bases). The CDR3 extends over 14 amino acids. Germline V gene sequence: CDR1 SGDLS, CDR2 YYNGEE. V dropped 4 bases and J dropped 0 bases, with 11 bases sitting between them. CDR3 sequence: CASSPTSLSYEQYF. CDR3 nucleotide sequence: TGTGCCAGCAGCCCTACTAGCCTCTCCTACGAGCAGTACTTC.

This clonotype was seen repeatedly, ten times or more. The chain uses TRBV20-1 and TRBJ2-7; D is unclear. Germline V gene data show CDR1 as DFQATT and CDR2 as SNEGSKA (reference sequence). Trimming shortened V by 0 bases and J by 2 bases, and 14 bases separated the two germline ends. This CDR3 has 15 residues. CDR3 in amino acids: CSARDQSSNPYEQYF. The CDR3 coding sequence is TGCAGTGCTAGAGATCAGAGTAGCAACCCCTACGAGCAGTACTTC.

The table lists this clonotype with many counts. V usage is TRBV6-5 and J usage is TRBJ1-5; unclear D gene. The V gene's germline CDR1 is MNHEY and CDR2 SVGAGI. CDR3 length: 21 amino acids. V gave up 4 bases and J gave up 0 bases, with 28 bases separating them. CDR3 sequence reads: CASSSLFEAWTAPYSNQPQHF. The CDR3 DNA reads as TGTGCCAGCAGTTCCCTATTCGAAGCATGGACGGCCCCTTATAGCAATCAGCCCCAGCATTTT.

This clonotype was picked up many times. V gene TRBV24-1 combines with J gene TRBJ2-7; the D gene is possibly TRBD1 (5 bases). The CDR3 has 14 residues. The V end was cut by 4 bases, the J end by 5 bases, with 14 bases between. Per germline, CDR1 KGHDR and CDR2 SFDVKD. The CDR3 is CATSDPYRFHEQYF. In nucleotides, the CDR3 is TGTGCCACCAGTGACCCCTACAGGTTCCACGAGCAGTACTTC.

This clonotype showed up many times. This chain links TRBV9 with TRBJ1-1, with D tentatively TRBD1 (5 bases). V was cut by 0 bases and J by 6 bases, with 15 bases left in between. This CDR3 region has 15 residues. From germline, CDR1 is SGDLS and CDR2 YYNGEE. The CDR3 DNA sequence: TGTGCCAGCAGCGTAGTGGGGGGGAGGGGCGCTGAAGCTTTCTTT. Translating gives CASSVVGGRGAEAFF.

This clonotype was recorded many times. CDR3 bases: TGTGCCAGCAGCTCGGACACGAGGTCTGGCTACACCTTC. The encoded protein is CASSSDTRSGYTF. The gene calls are TRBV7-2 and TRBJ1-2, with D possibly being TRBD1 (5 bases). The V end was cut by 4 bases, the J end by 7 bases, with 13 bases between. Germline V gene data show CDR1 as SGHTA and CDR2 as FQGNSA. This CDR3 has 13 amino acids.

In this sample, this clonotype turned up many times. The chain combines TRBV29-1 with TRBJ2-2, with a weak D call TRBD1 (5 bases). The V end lost 4 bases, the J end lost 6 bases, and 9 bases lay between the germline ends. The CDR3 is made up of 12 amino acids. Germline V gives CDR1 SQVTM, CDR2 ANQGSEA. The DNA of the CDR3 is TGCAGCGTTGTCAGGGAAGCCGGGGAGCTGTTTTTT. Amino acid sequence: CSVVREAGELFF.